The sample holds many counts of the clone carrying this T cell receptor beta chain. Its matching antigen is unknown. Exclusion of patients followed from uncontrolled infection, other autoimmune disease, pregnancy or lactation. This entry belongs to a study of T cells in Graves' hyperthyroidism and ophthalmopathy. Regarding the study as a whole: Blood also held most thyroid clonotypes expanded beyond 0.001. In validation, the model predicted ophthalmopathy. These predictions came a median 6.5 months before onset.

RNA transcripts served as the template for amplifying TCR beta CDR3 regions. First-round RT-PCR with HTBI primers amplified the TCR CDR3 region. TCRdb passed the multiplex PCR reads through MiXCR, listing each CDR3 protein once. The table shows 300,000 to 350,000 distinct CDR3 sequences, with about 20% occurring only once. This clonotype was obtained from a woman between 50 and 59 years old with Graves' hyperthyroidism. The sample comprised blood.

The CDR3 sequence: CASSLSSRRELRSSYNEQFF. CDR3 sequence (DNA): TGTGCCAGCAGTCTCTCGTCCCGTCGGGAGCTTCGGAGCTCCTACAATGAGCAGTTCTTC. The chain uses TRBV11-1 and TRBJ2-1; a weak D match, TRBD2 (6 bases). Trimming took off 6 bases at V and 0 bases at J, with 27 bases between the two ends. This CDR3 has 20 residues. The germline V gene has CDR1 SGHAT and CDR2 FQDESV (reference sequence).